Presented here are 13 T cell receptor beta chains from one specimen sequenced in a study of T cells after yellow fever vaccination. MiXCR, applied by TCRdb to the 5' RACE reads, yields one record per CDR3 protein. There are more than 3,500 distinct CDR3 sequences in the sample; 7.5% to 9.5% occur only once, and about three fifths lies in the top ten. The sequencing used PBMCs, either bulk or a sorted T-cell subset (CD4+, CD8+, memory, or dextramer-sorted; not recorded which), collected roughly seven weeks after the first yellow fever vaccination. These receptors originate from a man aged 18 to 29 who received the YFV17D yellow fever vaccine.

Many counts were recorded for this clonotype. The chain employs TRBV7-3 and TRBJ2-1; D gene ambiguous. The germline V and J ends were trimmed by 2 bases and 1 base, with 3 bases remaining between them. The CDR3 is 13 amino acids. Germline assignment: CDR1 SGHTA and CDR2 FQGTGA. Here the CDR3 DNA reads TGTGCCAGCAGCTTAGGTTCCTACAATGAGCAGTTCTTC. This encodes CASSLGSYNEQFF.

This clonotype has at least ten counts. The CDR3: CASSQGVSSGANVLTF. For the CDR3, the DNA is TGCGCCAGCAGCCAAGGGGTATCCTCTGGGGCCAACGTCCTGACTTTC. The chain combines TRBV4-1 with TRBJ2-6; D ambiguous. Germline assignment: CDR1 MGHRA and CDR2 YSYEKL. The V and J ends lost 1 base and 0 bases respectively, with 7 bases between them. The CDR3 covers 16 residues.

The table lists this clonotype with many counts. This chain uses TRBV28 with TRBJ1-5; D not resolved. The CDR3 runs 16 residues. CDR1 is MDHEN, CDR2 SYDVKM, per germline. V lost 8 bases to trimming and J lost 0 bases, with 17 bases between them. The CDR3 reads CASFPAGVYSNQPQHF. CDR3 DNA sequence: TGTGCCAGCTTCCCCGCCGGGGTTTATAGCAATCAGCCCCAGCATTTT.

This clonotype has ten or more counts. DNA of the CDR3: TGTGCCAGCAGCTTAGGGGGCAGCACAGATACGCAGTATTTT. Protein: CASSLGGSTDTQYF. V is TRBV11-2 and J is TRBJ2-3; TRBD1 is a possible D gene (5 bases). CDR1 and CDR2 from the germline V gene are SGHAT and FQNNGV. V was pared by 1 base and J by 0 bases, with 5 bases between. The CDR3 consists of 14 residues.

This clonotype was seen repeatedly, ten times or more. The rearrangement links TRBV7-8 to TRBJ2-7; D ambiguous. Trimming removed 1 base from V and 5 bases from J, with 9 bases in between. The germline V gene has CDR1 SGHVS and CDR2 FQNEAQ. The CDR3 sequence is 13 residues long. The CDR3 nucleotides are TGTGCCAGCAGCTTAGTCCTTGGGGACGAGCAGTACGTC. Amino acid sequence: CASSLVLGDEQYV.

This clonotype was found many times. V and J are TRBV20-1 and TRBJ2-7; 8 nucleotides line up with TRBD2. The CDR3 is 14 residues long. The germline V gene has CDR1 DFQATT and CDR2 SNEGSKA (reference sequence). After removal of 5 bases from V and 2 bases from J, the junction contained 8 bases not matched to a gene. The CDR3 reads CSAAPTGGTYEQYF. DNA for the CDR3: TGCAGTGCTGCCCCCACGGGGGGGACCTACGAGCAGTACTTC.

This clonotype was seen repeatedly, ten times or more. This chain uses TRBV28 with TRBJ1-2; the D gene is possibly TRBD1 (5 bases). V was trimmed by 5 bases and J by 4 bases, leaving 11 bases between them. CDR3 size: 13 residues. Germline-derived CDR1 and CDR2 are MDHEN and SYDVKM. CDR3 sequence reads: CASSLRGGYGYTF. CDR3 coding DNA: TGTGCCAGCAGTCTGAGGGGAGGCTATGGCTACACCTTC.

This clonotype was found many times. The CDR3 DNA is TGTGCCAGCAGCTTACCCGGAATAAGTGAAAAACTGTTTTTT. The encoded protein is CASSLPGISEKLFF. The chain joins TRBV7-8 to TRBJ1-4, with unresolved D. Germline V lookup: CDR1 SGHVS, CDR2 FQNEAQ. V lost 2 bases and J 7 bases, leaving 11 bases between the germline ends. The CDR3 has 14 amino acids.

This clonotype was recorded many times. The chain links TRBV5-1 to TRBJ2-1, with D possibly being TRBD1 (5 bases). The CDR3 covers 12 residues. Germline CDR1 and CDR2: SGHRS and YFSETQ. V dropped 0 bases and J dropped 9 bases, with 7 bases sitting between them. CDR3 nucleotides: TGCGCCAGCAGCTTGGTAGGGGCTGAGCAGTTCTTC. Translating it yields CASSLVGAEQFF.

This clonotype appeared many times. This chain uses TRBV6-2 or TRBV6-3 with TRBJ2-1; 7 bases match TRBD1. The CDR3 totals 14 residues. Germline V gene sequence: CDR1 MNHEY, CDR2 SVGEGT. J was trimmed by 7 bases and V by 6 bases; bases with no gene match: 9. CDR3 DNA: TGTGCCAGCAGGGTGGGGACAGTGGGGAATGAGCAGTTCTTC. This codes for CASRVGTVGNEQFF.

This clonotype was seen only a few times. In DNA, the CDR3 is TGCGCCAGCAGTCGGGGGCGGGCAGGGTCGGCGTACGTC. Translating it yields CASSRGRAGSAYV. The V call is TRBV23-1, the J call TRBJ2-7; TRBD1 is a possible D gene (6 bases). TRBV23-1 is reported as an ORF; its role is uncertain. CDR3 size: 13 residues. V was cut by 4 bases and J by 12 bases, with 19 bases left in between.

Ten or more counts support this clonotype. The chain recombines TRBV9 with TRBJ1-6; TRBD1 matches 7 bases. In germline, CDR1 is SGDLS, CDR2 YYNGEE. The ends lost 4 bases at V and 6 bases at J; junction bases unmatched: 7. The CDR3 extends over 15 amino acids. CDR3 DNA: TGTGCCAGCAGCCCACGGGACAGAATTAATTCACCCCTCCACTTT. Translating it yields CASSPRDRINSPLHF. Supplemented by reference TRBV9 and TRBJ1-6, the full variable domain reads DSGVTQTPKHLITATGQRVTLRCSPRSGDLSVYWYQQSLDQGLQFLIQYYNGEERAKGNILERFSAQQFPDLHSELNLSSLELGDSALYFCASSPRDRINSPLHFGNGTRLTVT.

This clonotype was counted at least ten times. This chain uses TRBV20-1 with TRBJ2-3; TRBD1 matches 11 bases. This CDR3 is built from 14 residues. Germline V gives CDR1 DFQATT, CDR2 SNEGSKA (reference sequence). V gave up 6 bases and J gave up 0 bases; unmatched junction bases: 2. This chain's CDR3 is CSADRGLSTDTQYF. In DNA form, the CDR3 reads TGCAGTGCGGACAGGGGGCTTAGCACAGATACGCAGTATTTT.